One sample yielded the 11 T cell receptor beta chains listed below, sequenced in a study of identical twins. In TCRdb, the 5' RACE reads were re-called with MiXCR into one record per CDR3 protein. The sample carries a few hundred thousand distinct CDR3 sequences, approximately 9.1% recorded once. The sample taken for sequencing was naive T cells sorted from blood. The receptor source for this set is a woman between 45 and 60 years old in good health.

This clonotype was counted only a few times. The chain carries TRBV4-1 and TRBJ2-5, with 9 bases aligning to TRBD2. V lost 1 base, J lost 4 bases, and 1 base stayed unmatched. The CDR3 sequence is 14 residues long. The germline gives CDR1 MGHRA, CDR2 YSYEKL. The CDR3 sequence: CASSQGLAVETQYF. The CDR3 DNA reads TGCGCCAGCAGCCAAGGACTAGCGGTAGAGACCCAGTACTTC.

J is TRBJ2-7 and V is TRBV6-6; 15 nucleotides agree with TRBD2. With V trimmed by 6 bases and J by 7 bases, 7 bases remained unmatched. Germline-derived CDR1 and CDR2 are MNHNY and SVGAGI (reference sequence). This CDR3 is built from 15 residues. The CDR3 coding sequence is TGTGCCAGCAGCTCTACCGGGACTAGCGGGAGGGAGCAGTACGTC. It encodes CASSSTGTSGREQYV.

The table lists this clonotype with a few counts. The CDR3 DNA reads as TGTGCCAGCAGCTCCCATAGAGGGAGCTCCTACAATGAGCAGTTCTTC. It specifies CASSSHRGSSYNEQFF. The V call is TRBV11-2, the J call TRBJ2-1, with D maybe TRBD2 (5 bases). V lost 4 bases and J lost 0, with 13 bases in between. The CDR3 covers 16 residues. Per the germline V gene, CDR1 is SGHAT and CDR2 is FQNNGV.

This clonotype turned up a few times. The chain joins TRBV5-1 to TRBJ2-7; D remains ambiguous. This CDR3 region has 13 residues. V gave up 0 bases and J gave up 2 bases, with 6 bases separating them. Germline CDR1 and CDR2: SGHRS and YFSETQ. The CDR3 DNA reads TGCGCCAGCAGCTTGGGACCTGCCTACGAGCAGTACGTC. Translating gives CASSLGPAYEQYV.

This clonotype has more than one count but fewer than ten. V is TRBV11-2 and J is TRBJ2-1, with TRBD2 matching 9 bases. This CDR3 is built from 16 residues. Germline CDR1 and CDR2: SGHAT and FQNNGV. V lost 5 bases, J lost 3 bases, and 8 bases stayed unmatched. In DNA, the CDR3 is TGTGCCAGCAGCCCCTTAGCGGGAGCTGGCTACAATGAGCAGTTCTTC. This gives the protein CASSPLAGAGYNEQFF.

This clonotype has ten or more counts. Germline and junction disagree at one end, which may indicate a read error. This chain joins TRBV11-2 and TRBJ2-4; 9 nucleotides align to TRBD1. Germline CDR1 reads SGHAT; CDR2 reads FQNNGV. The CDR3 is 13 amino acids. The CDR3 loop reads CASSLVPGQGCHF. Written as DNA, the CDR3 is TGTGCCAGCAGCTTAGTACCGGGACAGGGTTGCCACTTC.

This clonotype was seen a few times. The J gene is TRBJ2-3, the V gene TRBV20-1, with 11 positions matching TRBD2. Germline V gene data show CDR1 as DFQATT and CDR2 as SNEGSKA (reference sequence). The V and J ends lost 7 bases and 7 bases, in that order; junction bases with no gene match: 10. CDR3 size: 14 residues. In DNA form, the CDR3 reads TGCAGTGTTACAACTAGCGGGAGAGGAAATACGCAGTATTTT. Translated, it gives CSVTTSGRGNTQYF.

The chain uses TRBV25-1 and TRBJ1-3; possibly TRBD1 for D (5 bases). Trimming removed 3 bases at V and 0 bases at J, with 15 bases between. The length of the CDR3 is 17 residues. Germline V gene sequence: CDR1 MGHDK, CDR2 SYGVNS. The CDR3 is CASSETGTGISGNTIYF. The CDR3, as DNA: TGTGCCAGCAGTGAGACCGGGACGGGAATCTCTGGAAACACCATATATTTT.

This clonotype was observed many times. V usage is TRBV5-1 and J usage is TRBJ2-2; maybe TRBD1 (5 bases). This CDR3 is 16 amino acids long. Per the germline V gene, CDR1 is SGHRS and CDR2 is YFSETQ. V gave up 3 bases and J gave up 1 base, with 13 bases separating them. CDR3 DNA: TGCGCCAGCAGCTCCTTGGAGCAGGGGAACACCGGGGAGCTGTTTTTT. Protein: CASSSLEQGNTGELFF.

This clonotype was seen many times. Here the CDR3 reads CASSLTSGEWAEAFF. Written as DNA, the CDR3 is TGCGCCAGCAGCCTAACCTCAGGGGAATGGGCTGAAGCTTTCTTT. V and J are TRBV5-1 and TRBJ1-1; D is possibly TRBD1 (6 bases). V was cut by 4 bases and J by 6 bases, with 19 bases left in between. There are 15 residues in the CDR3. Looked up from germline, CDR1 is SGHRS and CDR2 is YFSETQ.

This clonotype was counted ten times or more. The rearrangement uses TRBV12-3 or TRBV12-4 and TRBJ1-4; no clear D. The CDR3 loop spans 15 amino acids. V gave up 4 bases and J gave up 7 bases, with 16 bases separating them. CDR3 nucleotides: TGTGCCAGCAGTTCCCTCTGGGAGGGAGGTGAAAAACTGTTTTTT. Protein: CASSSLWEGGEKLFF.